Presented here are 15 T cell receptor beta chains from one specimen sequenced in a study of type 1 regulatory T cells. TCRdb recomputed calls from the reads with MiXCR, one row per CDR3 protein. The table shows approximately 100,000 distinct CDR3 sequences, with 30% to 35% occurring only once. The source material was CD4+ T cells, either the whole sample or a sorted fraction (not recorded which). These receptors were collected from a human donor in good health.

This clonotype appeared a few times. CDR3 loop: CASSQGLAGNFGEQFF. CDR3 sequence (DNA): TGCGCCAGCAGCCAAGGACTAGCGGGAAATTTTGGTGAGCAGTTCTTC. This chain uses TRBV4-1 with TRBJ2-1; 11 bases agree with TRBD2. The ends lost 1 base at V and 9 bases at J; junction bases unmatched: 8. The CDR3 runs to 16 residues. Germline values: CDR1 MGHRA, CDR2 YSYEKL.

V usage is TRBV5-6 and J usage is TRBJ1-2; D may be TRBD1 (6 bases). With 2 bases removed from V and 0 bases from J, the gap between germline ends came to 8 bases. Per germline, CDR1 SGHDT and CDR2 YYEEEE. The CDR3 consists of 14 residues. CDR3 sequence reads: CASSLQGPNYGYTF. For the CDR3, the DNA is TGTGCCAGCAGCTTACAGGGACCTAACTATGGCTACACCTTC.

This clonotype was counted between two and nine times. The CDR3 region is CASSHIAGGEGNSPLHF. The CDR3 region has the DNA TGCGCCAGCAGCCACATCGCAGGGGGCGAGGGGAATTCACCCCTCCACTTT. The genes are TRBV5-1 and TRBJ1-6; the match to TRBD1 covers 8 bases. With V trimmed by 4 bases and J by 7 bases, 13 bases remained unmatched. The germline CDR1 and CDR2 sequences are SGHRS and YFSETQ. The CDR3 consists of 17 residues.

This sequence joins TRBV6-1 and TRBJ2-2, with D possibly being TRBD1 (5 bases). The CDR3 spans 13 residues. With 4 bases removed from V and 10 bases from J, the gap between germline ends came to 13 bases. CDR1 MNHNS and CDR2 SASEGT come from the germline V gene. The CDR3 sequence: CASSVFPREELFF. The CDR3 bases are TGTGCCAGCAGTGTATTCCCCAGGGAGGAGCTGTTTTTT.

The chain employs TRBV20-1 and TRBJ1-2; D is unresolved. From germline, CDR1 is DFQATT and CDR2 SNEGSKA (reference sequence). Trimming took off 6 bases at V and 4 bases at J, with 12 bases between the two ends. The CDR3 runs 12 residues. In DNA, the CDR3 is TGCAGTGCCCTGGAGGGTACCTATGGCTACACCTTC. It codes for CSALEGTYGYTF.

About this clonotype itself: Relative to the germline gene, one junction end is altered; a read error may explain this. CDR3 nucleotide sequence: TGTGCCGGCAGTTTTTCCGGGAGCGGGAGGGCCTACGAGCAGTACTTC. It codes for CAGSFSGSGRAYEQYF. The genes are TRBV28 and TRBJ2-7; 10 nucleotides line up with TRBD2. The germline V gene encodes CDR1 MDHEN and CDR2 SYDVKM. The CDR3 is made up of 16 amino acids.

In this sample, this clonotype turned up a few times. The CDR3 region has the DNA TGTGCCAGCAGTAGGGAACAGGGGAGGGTACGAGAGACCCAGTACTTC. It encodes CASSREQGRVRETQYF. This chain joins TRBV6-5 and TRBJ2-5; either TRBD1 or TRBD2 may fit D (7 bases each). V lost 5 bases to trimming and J lost 4 bases, with 20 bases between them. The germline gives CDR1 MNHEY, CDR2 SVGAGI. CDR3 size: 16 residues.

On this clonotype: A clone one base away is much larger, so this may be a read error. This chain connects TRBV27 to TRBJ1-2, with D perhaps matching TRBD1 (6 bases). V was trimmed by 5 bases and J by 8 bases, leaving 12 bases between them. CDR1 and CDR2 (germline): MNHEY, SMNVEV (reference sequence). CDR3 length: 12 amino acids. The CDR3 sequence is CASSLQGVGYTF. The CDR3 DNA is TGTGCCAGCAGTCTACAGGGTGTGGGCTACACCTTC.

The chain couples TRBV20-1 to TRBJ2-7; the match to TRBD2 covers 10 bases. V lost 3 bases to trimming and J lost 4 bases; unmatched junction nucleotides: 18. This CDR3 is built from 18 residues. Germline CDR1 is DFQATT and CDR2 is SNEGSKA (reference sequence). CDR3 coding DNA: TGCAGTGCTAGGGCCTTGGGGGGTCTAGCGGGAGTTGTTTACGAGCAGTACTTC. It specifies CSARALGGLAGVVYEQYF.

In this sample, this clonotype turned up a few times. In nucleotides, the CDR3 is TGTGCCAGCAGTGACAGAGGAGTCACAGATACGCAGTATTTT. This encodes CASSDRGVTDTQYF. The chain is built from TRBV6-1 and TRBJ2-3; no reliable D call. CDR1 is MNHNS and CDR2 is SASEGT in the germline V gene. Trimming removed 3 bases from V and 2 bases from J, with 9 bases in between. This CDR3 is 14 amino acids long.

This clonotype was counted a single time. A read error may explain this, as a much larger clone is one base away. The CDR3 bases are TGTGCCAGCAGTTCGAAGGACAGGGGATCCCCCTACGATGAGCAGTTCTTC. Protein product: CASSSKDRGSPYDEQFF. This chain uses TRBV27 with TRBJ2-1; TRBD1 matches 9 bases. Germline V gene sequence: CDR1 MNHEY, CDR2 SMNVEV (reference sequence). The CDR3 extends over 17 amino acids.

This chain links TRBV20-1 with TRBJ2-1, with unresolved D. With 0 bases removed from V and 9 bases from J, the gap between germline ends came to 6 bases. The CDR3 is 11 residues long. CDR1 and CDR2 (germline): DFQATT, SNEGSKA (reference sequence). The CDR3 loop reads CSAREGFEQFF. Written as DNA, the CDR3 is TGCAGTGCTAGAGAGGGCTTTGAGCAGTTCTTC.

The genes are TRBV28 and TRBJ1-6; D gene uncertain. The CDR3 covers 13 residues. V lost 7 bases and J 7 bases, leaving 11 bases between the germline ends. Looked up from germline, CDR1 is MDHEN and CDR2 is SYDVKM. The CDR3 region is CASTVVANSPLHF. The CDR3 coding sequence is TGTGCCAGCACGGTCGTCGCCAATTCACCCCTCCACTTT.

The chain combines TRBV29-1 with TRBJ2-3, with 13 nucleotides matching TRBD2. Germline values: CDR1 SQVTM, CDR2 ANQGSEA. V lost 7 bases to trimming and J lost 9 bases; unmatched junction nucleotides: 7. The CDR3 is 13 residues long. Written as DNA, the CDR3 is TGCAGCGCAGGGACTAGCGGGATGGGGACGCAGTATTTT. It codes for CSAGTSGMGTQYF.

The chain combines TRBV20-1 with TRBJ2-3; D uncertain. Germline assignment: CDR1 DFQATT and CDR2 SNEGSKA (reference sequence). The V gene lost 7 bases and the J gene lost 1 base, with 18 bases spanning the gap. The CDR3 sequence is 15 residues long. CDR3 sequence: CSVQPPIEGTDTQYF. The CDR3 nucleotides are TGCAGTGTTCAACCTCCCATCGAAGGCACAGATACGCAGTATTTT.